Following are 10 T cell receptor beta chains from one sample sequenced in a study of blood T cell repertoires in COVID-19. Here immunoSEQ multiplex PCR was the method, and the copy in TCRdb shows in-frame clones only, minus some. The table shows around 260,000 clones, with about four fifths occurring only once. Sequenced sample: peripheral blood. The receptors shown here come from a person aged 65 to 85 with COVID-19, enrolled during active disease.

CDR3 coding DNA: TGTGCCAGCAGACGAGGTGGGCGGGAATCCTACAATGAGCAGTTCTTC. The encoded protein is CASRRGGRESYNEQFF. This rearrangement joins TRBV7-2 to TRBJ2-1; D is perhaps TRBD2 (6 bases). The CDR3 sequence is 16 residues long. The germline gives CDR1 SGHTA, CDR2 FQGNSA. Trimming left V 6 bases short and J 1 base short, with 16 bases between.

In nucleotides, the CDR3 is TGCGCCAGCAGTGAGTCCGGGAGGACAGGGCTTAAACAAAACACCGGGGAGCTGTTTTTT. Its translation is CASSESGRTGLKQNTGELFF. The chain links TRBV10-2 to TRBJ2-2, with D possibly matching TRBD1 (8 bases). CDR3 length equals 20 residues. Germline values: CDR1 WSHSY, CDR2 SAAADI. V lost 0 bases to trimming and J lost 2 bases, with 22 bases between them.

The chain combines TRBV29-1 with TRBJ1-1; D possibly corresponds to TRBD1 (5 bases). The V end was cut by 1 base, the J end by 3 bases, with 12 bases between. This CDR3 is 14 amino acids long. Germline lookup yields CDR1 SQVTM and CDR2 ANQGSEA. CDR3 bases: TGCAGCGTTGAAGGGCAAGGGGTCGACACTGAAGCTTTCTTT. Translating it yields CSVEGQGVDTEAFF.

The J gene is TRBJ2-5, the V gene TRBV14; tentatively, D is TRBD1 (5 bases). The CDR3 runs to 17 residues. CDR1 and CDR2 (germline): SGHDN, FVKESK. Deletions cut 2 bases from V and 2 bases from J, with 18 bases between. The CDR3 DNA is TGTGCCAGCAGCCAAAACCAGGGCGATCGCCGACAAGAGACCCAGTACTTC. Translating it yields CASSQNQGDRRQETQYF.

A few counts support this clone. The chain employs TRBV7-2 and TRBJ2-3, with a possible D match to TRBD1 (5 bases). With 5 bases removed from V and 5 bases from J, the gap between germline ends came to 14 bases. The CDR3 contains 14 residues. Germline V lookup: CDR1 SGHTA, CDR2 FQGNSA. CDR3 residues: CASSLLGHGDTQYF. Written as DNA, the CDR3 is TGTGCCAGCAGCCTCCTTGGACATGGAGATACGCAGTATTTT. Full variable domain (missing parts from reference TRBV7-2 and TRBJ2-3): GAGVSQSPSNKVTEKGKDVELRCDPISGHTALYWYRQSLGQGLEFLIYFQGNSAPDKSGLPSDRFSAERTGGSVSTLTIQRTQQEDSAVYLCASSLLGHGDTQYFGPGTRLTVL.

This chain links TRBV5-1 with TRBJ1-6, with 7 bases aligning to TRBD1. In germline, CDR1 is SGHRS, CDR2 YFSETQ. This CDR3 has 15 amino acids. V was pared by 0 bases and J by 13 bases, with 10 bases of the junction left unmatched. The DNA of the CDR3 is TGCGCCAGCAGCTTGGAGAGACAGGGAGCGGCTCCCCTCCACTTT. Protein sequence: CASSLERQGAAPLHF.

The J gene is TRBJ2-3, the V gene TRBV4-1, with 7 bases matching TRBD1. The CDR3 runs to 16 residues. CDR1 is MGHRA and CDR2 is YSYEKL in the germline V gene. V lost 0 bases and J lost 0; bases outside the gene matches: 3. The CDR3 sequence: CASSQDPGQSTDTQYF. CDR3 DNA sequence: TGCGCCAGCAGCCAAGATCCGGGACAGAGCACAGATACGCAGTATTTT.

The gene calls are TRBV7-6 and TRBJ1-3, with 8 bases identical to TRBD1. V gave up 5 bases and J gave up 4 bases; unmatched junction bases: 10. This CDR3 has 16 residues. Germline V gives CDR1 SGHVS, CDR2 FNYEAQ. CDR3 amino acids: CASSVTGQGFGNTIYF. In DNA, the CDR3 is TGTGCCAGCAGCGTCACCGGACAGGGTTTCGGAAACACCATATATTTT.

V usage is TRBV28 and J usage is TRBJ1-1; 7 positions match TRBD1. This CDR3 is built from 17 residues. The ends lost 1 base at V and 1 base at J; junction bases unmatched: 9. Germline CDR1 reads MDHEN; CDR2 reads SYDVKM. The CDR3: CASSLYLVGTENTEAFF. In DNA, the CDR3 is TGTGCCAGCAGTTTATATCTAGTCGGGACAGAGAACACTGAAGCTTTCTTT. Using reference TRBV28 and TRBJ1-1 for the parts outside the CDR3, the full variable domain is DVKVTQSSRYLVKRTGEKVFLECVQDMDHENMFWYRQDPGLGLRLIYFSYDVKMKEKGDIPEGYSVSREKKERFSLILESASTNQTSMYLCASSLYLVGTENTEAFFGQGTRLTVV.

The chain is built from TRBV19 and TRBJ2-2; 7 positions agree with TRBD2. Per germline, CDR1 LNHDA and CDR2 SQIVND (reference sequence). The CDR3 consists of 14 residues. Trimming cost V 6 bases and J 2 bases; bases outside gene matches: 3. The CDR3 DNA reads TGTGCCAGTAGCGGGAGGCCAAACACCGGGGAGCTGTTTTTT. Residues: CASSGRPNTGELFF.